A single T cell receptor (beta chain) is shown here with its context. The specificity of this receptor is unknown. The input lacks base qualities; no much larger clone sits a single base away. Collaborating institutions collected whole blood in K2EDTA tubes following their own protocols. For TCRbeta analysis, collaborators shipped samples as frozen whole blood, isolated PBMCs, or DNA extracted from either of those sample types. Trimming leaves V shorter by 4 bases and J shorter by 6 bases, with the junction holding 0 bases beyond the gene matches. The CDR3 contains 12 residues, cysteine and phenylalanine counted. The sequence is cut down to CDR3 DNA, 36 bases in frame from base 1. For CDR1 and CDR2, the germline V gene lists WSHSY and SAAADI. These data are taken from a study of blood T cell repertoires in COVID-19 (dated by TCRdb to about 2020). Context from the whole study: The collaborator samples originated in the United States, Italy and Spain and spanned the acute and convalescent phases of COVID-19. The material from the prospective study consisted of cDNA or gDNA derived from T cells, B-cell-depleted T cells, or PBMCs. Deeply sampled blood TCRbeta repertoires from subjects exposed to, actively infected with, or recovered from COVID-19 were included in the dataset. The repertoires were released in a freely available public database intended as a resource for research on the immune response to SARS-CoV-2. Samples were obtained from the ongoing ImmuneRACE study (first 160 participants) and from 1,000 to 1,500 subjects provided by 6 global collaborators. Sample metadata almost always included a de-identified subject ID, COVID-19 status, age in years and sex. HLA class I and class II types, where available, came from metadata supplied by the sample provider rather than from assay-based typing. Here is what the overall study found, with its caveats: The amount of clinical and demographic metadata varied by source and participant and was provided uncurated.

The immunoSEQ Assay, a bias-controlled multiplex PCR, was used to amplify TCRbeta CDR3 regions from genomic DNA. The original pipeline was this. The number of nucleated cells in each sample was estimated by amplification of reference gene primers within the assay. Sequence reads were collapsed and filtered to measure the absolute abundance of every unique TCRbeta CDR3 rearrangement. For each sample, productive Simpson clonality was calculated by taking the square root of Simpson's diversity index across productive rearrangements. Not all clones reach the TCRdb copy of this immuneACCESS table, which keeps in-frame sequences only. Checked studies attribute under half of the gap to unresolved V genes and leave the rest unexplained. That table supplies the V and J calls and clone size; D and trimming were determined from the DNA. This sample comprises 20,000 to 30,000 clones, 65% to 90% of them detected only once. The ten largest clones take up more than 20% of the sample.

This clonotype was sampled from a human donor in a cohort sampled during active COVID-19. This receptor chain uses TRBV10-2 and TRBJ2-3; 8 of the junction bases match TRBD1. The specimen sequenced was peripheral blood. The CDR3 protein sequence reads: CASSGDRDTQYF. The bases read TGCGCCAGCAGTGGGGACAGGGATACGCAGTATTTT.